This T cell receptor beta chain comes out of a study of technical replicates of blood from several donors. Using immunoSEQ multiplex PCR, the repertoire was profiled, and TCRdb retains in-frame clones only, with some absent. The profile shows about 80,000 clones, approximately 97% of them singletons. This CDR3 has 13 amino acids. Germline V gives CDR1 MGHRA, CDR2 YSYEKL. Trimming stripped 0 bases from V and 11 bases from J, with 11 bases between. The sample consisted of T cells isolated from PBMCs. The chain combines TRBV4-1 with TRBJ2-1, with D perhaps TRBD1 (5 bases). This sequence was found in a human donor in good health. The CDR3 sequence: CASSQDGRTKQFF. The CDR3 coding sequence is TGCGCCAGCAGCCAAGATGGGCGGACAAAGCAGTTCTTC.